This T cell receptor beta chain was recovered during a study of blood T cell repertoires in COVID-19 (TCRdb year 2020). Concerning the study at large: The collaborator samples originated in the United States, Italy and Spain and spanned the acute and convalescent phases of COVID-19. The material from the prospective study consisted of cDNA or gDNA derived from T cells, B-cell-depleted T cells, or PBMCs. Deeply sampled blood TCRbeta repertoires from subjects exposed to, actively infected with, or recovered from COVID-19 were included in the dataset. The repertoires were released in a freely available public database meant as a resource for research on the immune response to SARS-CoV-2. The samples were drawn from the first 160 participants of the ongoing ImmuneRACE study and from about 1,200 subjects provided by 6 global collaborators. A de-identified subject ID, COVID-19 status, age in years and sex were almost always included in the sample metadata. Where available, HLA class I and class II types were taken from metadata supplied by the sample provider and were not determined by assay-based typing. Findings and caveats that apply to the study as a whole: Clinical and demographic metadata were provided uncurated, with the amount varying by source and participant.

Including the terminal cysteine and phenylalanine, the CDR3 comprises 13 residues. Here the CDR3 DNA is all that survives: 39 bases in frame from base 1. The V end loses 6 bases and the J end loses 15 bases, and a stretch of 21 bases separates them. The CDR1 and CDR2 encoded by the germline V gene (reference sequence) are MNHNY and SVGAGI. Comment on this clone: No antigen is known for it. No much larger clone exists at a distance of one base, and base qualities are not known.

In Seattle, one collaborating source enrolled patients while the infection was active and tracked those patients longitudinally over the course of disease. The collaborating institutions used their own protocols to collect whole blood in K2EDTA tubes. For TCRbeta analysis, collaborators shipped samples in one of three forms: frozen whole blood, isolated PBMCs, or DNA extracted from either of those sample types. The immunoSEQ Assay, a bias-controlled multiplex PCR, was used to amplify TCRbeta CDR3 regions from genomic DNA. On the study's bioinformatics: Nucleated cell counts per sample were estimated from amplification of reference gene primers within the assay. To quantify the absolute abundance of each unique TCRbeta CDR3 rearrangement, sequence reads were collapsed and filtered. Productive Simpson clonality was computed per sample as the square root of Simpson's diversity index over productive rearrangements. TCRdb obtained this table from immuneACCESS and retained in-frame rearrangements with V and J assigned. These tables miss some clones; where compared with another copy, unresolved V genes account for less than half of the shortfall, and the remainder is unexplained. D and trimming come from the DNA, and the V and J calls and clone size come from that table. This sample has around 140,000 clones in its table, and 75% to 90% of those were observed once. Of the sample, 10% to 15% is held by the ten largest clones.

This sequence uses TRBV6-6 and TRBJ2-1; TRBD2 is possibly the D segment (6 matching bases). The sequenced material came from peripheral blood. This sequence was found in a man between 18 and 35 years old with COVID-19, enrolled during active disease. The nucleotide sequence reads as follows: TGTGCCAGCAGCGGGCCGGGACTCCGGGGAAGGTTCTTC. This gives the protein CASSGPGLRGRFF.